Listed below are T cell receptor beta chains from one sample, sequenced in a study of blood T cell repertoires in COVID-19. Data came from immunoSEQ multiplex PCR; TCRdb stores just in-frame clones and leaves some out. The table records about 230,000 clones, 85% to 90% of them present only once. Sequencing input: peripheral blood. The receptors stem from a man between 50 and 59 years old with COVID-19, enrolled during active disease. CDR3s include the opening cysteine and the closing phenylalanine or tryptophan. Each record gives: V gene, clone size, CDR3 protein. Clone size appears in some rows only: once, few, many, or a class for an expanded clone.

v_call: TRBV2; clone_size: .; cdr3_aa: CASSERGTYNEQFF
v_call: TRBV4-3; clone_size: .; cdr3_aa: CASRLAVSPGNTIYF
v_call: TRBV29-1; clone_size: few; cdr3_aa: CSVALGTSYTDTQYF
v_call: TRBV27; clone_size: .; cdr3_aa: CASSLRQGSYNEQFF
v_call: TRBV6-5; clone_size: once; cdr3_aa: CASRLAGVHEQYF
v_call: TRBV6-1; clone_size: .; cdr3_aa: CASSERANTGELFF
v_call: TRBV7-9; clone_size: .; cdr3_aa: CASSETGINTGELFF
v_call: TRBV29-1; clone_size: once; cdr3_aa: CSAQGNYGYTF
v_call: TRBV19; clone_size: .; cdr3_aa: CASRKGVMGNQPQHF
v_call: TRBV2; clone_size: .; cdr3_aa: CASIEGTGGTDTQYF
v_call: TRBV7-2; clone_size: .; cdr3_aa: CASSPLAGSYEQYF
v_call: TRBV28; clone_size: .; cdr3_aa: CASSLRVTEGAFF
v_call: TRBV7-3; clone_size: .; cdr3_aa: CASSLTLAGGPDEQYF
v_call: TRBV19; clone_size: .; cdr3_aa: CASNSGRHQETQYF